A selection of T cell receptor beta chains follows, all from one sample in a study of blood T cells in healthy people across ages. TCRdb passed the 5' RACE reads through MiXCR, listing each CDR3 protein once. Of 1.5 million to 2 million distinct CDR3 sequences in the sample, roughly 30% were seen once. The sequenced sample was blood. Receptors were obtained from a woman younger than 45 in good health. Both conserved end residues are part of each CDR3. D genes are given only for firm matches. Only some rows state a clone size, as once, few, many or a class for expanded clones.

d_call	j_call	clone_size	v_call	cdr3_length	cdr3_aa	cdr3_nt
TRBD2	TRBJ2-1	few	TRBV12-3/TRBV12-4	16	CSSSPSGGSSYNEQFF	TGCTCCAGCAGCCCGAGCGGGGGCAGCTCCTACAATGAGCAGTTCTTC
NA	TRBJ1-1	NA	TRBV7-3	15	CASSLRPGWNTEAFF	TGTGCCAGCAGCTTGCGCCCCGGCTGGAACACTGAAGCTTTCTTT
NA	TRBJ2-2	NA	TRBV6-1	16	CASSDTGHANTGELFF	TGTGCCAGCAGTGATACGGGACACGCGAACACCGGGGAGCTGTTTTTT
TRBD2	TRBJ2-7	many	TRBV7-9	16	CASSLGLSGDAREQYF	TGTGCCAGCAGCTTAGGGCTGAGCGGGGACGCTCGGGAGCAGTACTTC
TRBD2	TRBJ2-7	NA	TRBV4-3	15	CASSQGTSGYYEQYF	TGCGCCAGCAGCCAAGGTACTAGCGGCTACTACGAGCAGTACTTC
NA	TRBJ2-3	few	TRBV12-3/TRBV12-4	15	CASSFNRGATDTQYF	TGTGCCAGCAGTTTTAATCGCGGGGCCACAGATACGCAGTATTTT
TRBD2	TRBJ2-1	many	TRBV4-3	16	CASGDSTAGGYNEQFF	TGCGCCAGCGGCGACTCGACAGCGGGGGGCTACAATGAGCAGTTCTTC
TRBD2	TRBJ2-7	NA	TRBV2	17	CASSEGVRKAGVGEQYF	TGTGCCAGCAGTGAAGGCGTGCGAAAAGCGGGGGTTGGTGAGCAGTACTTC
NA	TRBJ2-1	NA	TRBV6-1	16	CASSEAGDWVYNEQFF	TGTGCCAGCAGTGAAGCGGGGGACTGGGTTTACAATGAGCAGTTCTTC
NA	TRBJ1-1	few	TRBV3-1	14	CASSLHIVGTEAFF	TGTGCCAGCAGCCTCCATATCGTGGGCACTGAAGCTTTCTTT
NA	TRBJ2-2	many	TRBV6-2/TRBV6-3	13	CASSYGYGGELFF	TGTGCCAGCAGTTACGGGTATGGCGGGGAGCTGTTTTTT
NA	TRBJ2-5	many	TRBV7-3	13	CASSATVKETQYF	TGTGCCAGCAGCGCGACAGTAAAGGAGACCCAGTACTTC
NA	TRBJ2-1	NA	TRBV12-3/TRBV12-4	14	CASSFPETKGEQFF	TGTGCCAGCAGTTTCCCCGAGACTAAGGGTGAGCAGTTCTTC
NA	TRBJ2-5	many	TRBV11-1	14	CASSLGEAQETQYF	TGTGCCAGCAGCTTAGGGGAGGCTCAAGAGACCCAGTACTTC
TRBD1	TRBJ2-4	NA	TRBV7-9	14	CASSLGDNRGQQYF	TGTGCCAGCAGCTTAGGGGACAACAGGGGACAGCAGTACTTC
TRBD2	TRBJ2-1	NA	TRBV11-2	15	CASSPGGGAYNEQFF	TGTGCCAGCAGCCCTGGCGGGGGGGCCTACAATGAGCAGTTCTTC
TRBD1	TRBJ2-7	NA	TRBV7-9	14	CASSLEQGAEEQYF	TGTGCCAGCAGCTTAGAACAGGGGGCTGAGGAGCAGTACTTC
NA	TRBJ2-7	few	TRBV20-1	13	CSATGGQTYEQYF	TGCAGTGCCACCGGGGGCCAGACCTACGAGCAGTACTTC
NA	TRBJ1-1	NA	TRBV20-1	13	CSVTKRRGTEAFF	TGCAGTGTCACAAAGAGAAGGGGTACTGAAGCTTTCTTT
NA	TRBJ2-5	many	TRBV20-1	14	CSAGRIIGAETQYF	TGCAGTGCGGGGAGGATCATCGGGGCGGAGACCCAGTACTTC
TRBD1	TRBJ2-1	NA	TRBV24-1	13	CATSGTGVNQQFF	TGTGCCACCAGTGGGACAGGGGTGAATCAGCAGTTCTTC
TRBD1	TRBJ1-1	many	TRBV5-1	13	CASSLGQGLEAFF	TGCGCCAGCAGCTTGGGACAGGGGCTTGAAGCTTTCTTT
NA	TRBJ1-1	NA	TRBV28	13	CASSSTGPGLAFF	TGTGCCAGCAGCTCCACCGGGCCCGGTCTAGCTTTCTTT
TRBD2	TRBJ2-7	NA	TRBV12-3/TRBV12-4	16	CANSLVGTTYTYEQYF	TGTGCCAACAGTTTAGTCGGGACTACCTATACCTACGAGCAGTACTTC
NA	TRBJ1-2	NA	TRBV28	14	CASSPGDRSGGYTF	TGTGCCAGCAGTCCGGGAGACAGGTCCGGCGGCTACACCTTC
TRBD2	TRBJ2-3	many	TRBV29-1	15	CSVGWAGGVTDTQYF	TGCAGCGTTGGGTGGGCGGGGGGAGTCACAGATACGCAGTATTTT
NA	TRBJ2-7	few	TRBV7-6	13	CASSYLLEGEQYF	TGTGCCAGCAGCTATCTTTTGGAGGGCGAGCAGTACTTC
NA	TRBJ1-1	NA	TRBV7-9	15	CASSLNRAVNTEAFF	TGTGCCAGCAGCCTAAACAGGGCCGTGAACACTGAAGCTTTCTTT
NA	TRBJ1-4	NA	TRBV2	15	CASSQQGTPKEKLFF	TGTGCCAGCAGTCAGCAGGGGACCCCCAAGGAAAAACTGTTTTTT